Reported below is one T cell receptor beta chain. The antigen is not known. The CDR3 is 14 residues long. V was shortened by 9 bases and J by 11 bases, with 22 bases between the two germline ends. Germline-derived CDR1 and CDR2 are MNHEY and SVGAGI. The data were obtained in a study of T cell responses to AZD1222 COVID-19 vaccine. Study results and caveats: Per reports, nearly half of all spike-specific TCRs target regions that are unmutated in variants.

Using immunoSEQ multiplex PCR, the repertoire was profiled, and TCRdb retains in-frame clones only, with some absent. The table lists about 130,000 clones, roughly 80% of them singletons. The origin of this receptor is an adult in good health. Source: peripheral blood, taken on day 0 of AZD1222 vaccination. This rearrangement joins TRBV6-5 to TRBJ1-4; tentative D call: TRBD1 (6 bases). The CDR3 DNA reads TGTGCCAGTGCCTTGACCCTGACAGGCGCGAAACTGTTTTTT. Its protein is CASALTLTGAKLFF.